The 17 T cell receptor beta chains reported below all come from one sample, sequenced in a study of control samples from healthy donors and cancer patients. Data came from immunoSEQ multiplex PCR; TCRdb stores just in-frame clones and leaves some out. Here the sample spans approximately 88,000 clones, roughly 90% being singletons. Input material: blood. The receptor set was obtained from a woman in her twenties or thirties in good health.

The V call is TRBV28, the J call TRBJ2-2; 8 bases are a match to TRBD1. With V trimmed by 4 bases and J by 8 bases, 3 bases remained unmatched. CDR3 size: 13 residues. Germline V CDR1 and CDR2: MDHEN, SYDVKM. The CDR3: CASSSGGGGELFF. The DNA of the CDR3 is TGTGCCAGCAGTTCAGGGGGCGGAGGGGAGCTGTTTTTT.

The chain uses TRBV4-1 and TRBJ1-5; D is undetermined. CDR3 length: 15 residues. Between the trimmed V and J ends, which lost 3 bases and 1 base, there was a span of 10 bases. Germline CDR1 MGHRA, CDR2 YSYEKL. The CDR3 DNA is TGCGCCAGCAGCCATCCGGGGAAGAGCAATCAGCCCCAGCATTTT. It translates to CASSHPGKSNQPQHF.

Only one count was recorded for this clone. J is TRBJ1-3 and V is TRBV7-8; no reliable D call. V lost 5 bases, J lost 4 bases, and 12 bases lay in between. Germline V gene data show CDR1 as SGHVS and CDR2 as FQNEAQ. This CDR3 is 14 amino acids long. CDR3 region: CASSPSPVGNTIYF. The CDR3 DNA reads TGTGCCAGCAGCCCAAGCCCAGTCGGAAACACCATATATTTT.

The chain carries TRBV28 and TRBJ1-6, with TRBD1 identical over 7 bases. The CDR3 is 15 amino acids. V lost 5 bases and J lost 8; bases outside the gene matches: 9. The germline gives CDR1 MDHEN, CDR2 SYDVKM. CDR3 region: CASSPDRAGDSPLHF. The DNA for the CDR3 is TGTGCCAGCAGTCCCGACAGGGCTGGTGATTCACCCCTCCACTTT. Together with reference TRBV28 and TRBJ1-6, the CDR3 gives the full variable domain: DVKVTQSSRYLVKRTGEKVFLECVQDMDHENMFWYRQDPGLGLRLIYFSYDVKMKEKGDIPEGYSVSREKKERFSLILESASTNQTSMYLCASSPDRAGDSPLHFGNGTRLTVT.

The V and J genes are TRBV14 and TRBJ2-5; TRBD1 agrees at 7 bases. Germline CDR1 and CDR2: SGHDN and FVKESK. The CDR3 contains 16 residues. V dropped 4 bases and J dropped 1; count of bases not matched to a gene: 9. The CDR3 reads CASSPLTGTSQETQYF. The CDR3 coding sequence is TGTGCCAGCAGCCCCTTGACAGGGACCTCCCAAGAGACCCAGTACTTC.

The chain links TRBV29-1 to TRBJ2-2, with 15 bases fitting TRBD2. The CDR3 totals 20 residues. Germline lookup yields CDR1 SQVTM and CDR2 ANQGSEA. Losses at the gene ends were 4 bases for V and 0 bases for J; bases not matched to a gene: 12. CDR3 sequence (DNA): TGCAGCGTTGGAACCCCCGCCGGACTAGCGGGGGGGTCGAACACCGGGGAGCTGTTTTTT. Amino acids: CSVGTPAGLAGGSNTGELFF.

This clone has just one count. The rearrangement uses TRBV13 and TRBJ1-5; D remains unclear. Trimming shortened V by 2 bases and J by 11 bases, and 10 bases separated the two germline ends. The CDR3 has 12 amino acids. Germline V gives CDR1 PRHDT, CDR2 FYEKMQ (reference sequence). This CDR3 is CASSLSLGTQHF. The CDR3 region has the DNA TGTGCCAGCAGCTTAAGTTTAGGGACCCAGCATTTT.

This chain's CDR3 is CASSPRGGVHGYTF. The DNA for the CDR3 is TGTGCCAGCTCACCCCGGGGAGGGGTTCATGGCTACACCTTC. The rearrangement uses TRBV18 and TRBJ1-2, with D tentatively TRBD1 (5 bases). The CDR3 length is 14 residues. The V end was cut by 3 bases, the J end by 6 bases, with 14 bases between. Looked up from germline, CDR1 is KGHSH and CDR2 is LQKENI.

The chain couples TRBV18 to TRBJ1-1; unclear D gene. Germline V CDR1 and CDR2: KGHSH, LQKENI. The CDR3 has 13 residues. Trimming pared 4 bases from V and 2 bases from J, leaving 8 bases between. In nucleotides, the CDR3 is TGTGCCAGCTCACGGGAATTTAACACTGAAGCTTTCTTT. The encoded protein is CASSREFNTEAFF.

This chain uses TRBV4-1 with TRBJ2-3, with D tentatively TRBD1 (8 bases). The CDR3 covers 16 residues. Looked up from germline, CDR1 is MGHRA and CDR2 is YSYEKL. Between the trimmed V and J ends, which lost 2 bases and 1 base, there was a span of 13 bases. The CDR3 sequence is CASSQRQGRGTDTQYF. The CDR3, as DNA: TGCGCCAGCAGCCAAAGACAGGGGAGGGGCACAGATACGCAGTATTTT.

This clone was counted once. This chain uses TRBV2 with TRBJ2-1, with TRBD1 identical over 11 bases. Trimming took 6 bases from V and 3 from J; bases not matched to a gene: 1. CDR1 is SNHLY and CDR2 is FYNNEI in the germline V gene. The CDR3 loop spans 14 amino acids. Here the CDR3 DNA reads TGTGCCAGCAGCGGGACAGGGGGCTACAATGAGCAGTTCTTC. Translation gives CASSGTGGYNEQFF.

The CDR3: CASSQTDSPLHF. The CDR3 DNA sequence: TGTGCCAGCAGCCAGACGGACTCACCCCTCCACTTT. The gene calls are TRBV6-5 and TRBJ1-6; the D is unclear. The V gene's germline CDR1 is MNHEY and CDR2 SVGAGI. Trimming took 6 bases from V and 10 from J, leaving 10 bases between them. The CDR3 totals 12 residues.

This clone was counted only a few times. The CDR3 region has the DNA TGTGCCAGCAGCTTATTGAGGGCGGGAGAATCACCCCTCCACTTT. It encodes CASSLLRAGESPLHF. The chain joins TRBV5-5 to TRBJ1-6; D remains ambiguous. CDR3 length: 15 amino acids. Per germline, CDR1 SGHKS and CDR2 YYEKEE (reference sequence). V lost 2 bases and J lost 10, with 16 bases in between.

The rearrangement uses TRBV19 and TRBJ1-5, with a weak D call TRBD1 (6 bases). Per the germline V gene, CDR1 is LNHDA and CDR2 is SQIVND (reference sequence). The CDR3 runs to 15 residues. V was trimmed by 10 bases and J by 1 base, leaving 17 bases between them. This chain's CDR3 is CATMRGARSNQPQHF. The CDR3, as DNA: TGTGCCACCATGCGGGGGGCGCGGAGCAATCAGCCCCAGCATTTT.

The chain couples TRBV27 to TRBJ2-1; 15 nucleotides align to TRBD2. This CDR3 has 17 amino acids. V was pared by 5 bases and J by 1 base, with 3 bases of the junction left unmatched. The germline CDR1 and CDR2 sequences are MNHEY and SMNVEV (reference sequence). The CDR3: CASSTGLAGGSYNEQFF. CDR3 sequence (DNA): TGTGCCAGCAGTACGGGACTAGCGGGAGGATCCTACAATGAGCAGTTCTTC.

Turning to this clone: The same CDR3 is also encoded by other DNA sequences in this sample. This chain links TRBV6-1 with TRBJ1-5; D is uncertain. The CDR3 sequence is 14 residues long. V was pared by 1 base and J by 2 bases, with 6 bases between. The germline CDR1 and CDR2 sequences are MNHNS and SASEGT. The CDR3 DNA reads TGTGCCAGCAGTGAAGGGGCGGGCAATCAGCCCCAGCATTTT. Protein sequence: CASSEGAGNQPQHF.

J is TRBJ1-5 and V is TRBV2, with D hard to call. The CDR3 runs to 15 residues. Trimming cost V 6 bases and J 3 bases, with 15 bases left between them. Germline-derived CDR1 and CDR2 are SNHLY and FYNNEI. CDR3: CASSKGENDNQPQHF. CDR3 DNA sequence: TGTGCCAGCAGCAAAGGCGAGAACGACAATCAGCCCCAGCATTTT.